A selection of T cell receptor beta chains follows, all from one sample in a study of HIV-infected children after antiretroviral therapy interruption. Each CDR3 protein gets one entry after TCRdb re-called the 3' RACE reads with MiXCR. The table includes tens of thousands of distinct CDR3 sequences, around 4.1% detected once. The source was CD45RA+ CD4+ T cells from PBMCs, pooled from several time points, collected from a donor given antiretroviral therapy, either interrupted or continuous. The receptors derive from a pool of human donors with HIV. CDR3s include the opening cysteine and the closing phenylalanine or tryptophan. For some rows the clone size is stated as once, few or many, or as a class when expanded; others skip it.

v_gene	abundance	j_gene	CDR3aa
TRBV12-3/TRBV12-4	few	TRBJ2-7	CASGDRDAEQYF
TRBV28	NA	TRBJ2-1	CASSLHWGAGTYNEQFF
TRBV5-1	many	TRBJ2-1	CASSENRGLYNEQFF
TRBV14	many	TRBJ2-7	CASSQEPGFSSYEQYF
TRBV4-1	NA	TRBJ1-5	CASSQEGGFQPQHF
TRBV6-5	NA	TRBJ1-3	CASRLQGSGNTIYF
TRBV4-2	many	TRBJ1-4	CASSQVTTATNEKLFF
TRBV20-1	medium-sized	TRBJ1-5	CSACWGKGDQPQHF
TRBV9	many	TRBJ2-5	CASSAGQGAGETQYF
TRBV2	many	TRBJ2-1	CASSWEPNEQFF
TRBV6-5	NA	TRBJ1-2	CASSTGKDGYTF
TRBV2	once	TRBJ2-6	CASSLSTTGANVLTF
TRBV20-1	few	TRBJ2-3	CSAIGSVIERGFTDTQYF
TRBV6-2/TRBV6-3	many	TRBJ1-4	CASSQRPIDEKLFF
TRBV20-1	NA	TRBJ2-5	CSATRDQETQYF
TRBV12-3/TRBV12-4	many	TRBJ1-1	CASSLVYTEAFF
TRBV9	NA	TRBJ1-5	CASSPDTGLQPQHF
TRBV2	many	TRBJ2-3	CASSEVSFLGGGEYF
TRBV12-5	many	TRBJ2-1	CASGLAQTSGGPQFF
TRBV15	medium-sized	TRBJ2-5	CATSGRLARETQYF
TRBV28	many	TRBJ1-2	CASSHQDRAYGYTF
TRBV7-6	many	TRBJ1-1	CASSLSPLTEAFF
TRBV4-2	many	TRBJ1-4	CASHLGQGENEKLFF
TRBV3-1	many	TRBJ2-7	CASRWGGEQYF
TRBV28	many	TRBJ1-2	CASWRNLGGYTF
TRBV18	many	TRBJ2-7	CASSRGLTSYEQYF
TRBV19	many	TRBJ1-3	CASSPGTVHTIYF
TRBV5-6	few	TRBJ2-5	CASSFSGGTQYF
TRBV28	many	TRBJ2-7	CASKPGQGSYEQYF
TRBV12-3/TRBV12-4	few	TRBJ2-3	CASSSGAVSTDTQYF
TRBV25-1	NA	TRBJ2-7	CASSDRGLHYEQYF
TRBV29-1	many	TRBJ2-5	CSVERETSTQYF
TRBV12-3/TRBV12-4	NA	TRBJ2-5	CASSLSDRKETQYF
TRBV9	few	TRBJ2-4	CASSVAGATGNIQYF
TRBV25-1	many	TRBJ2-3	CASSELLRDTQYF
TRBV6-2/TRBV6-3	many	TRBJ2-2	CASSEKIPGELFF
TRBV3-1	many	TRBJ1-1	CASSFRTGANTEAFF
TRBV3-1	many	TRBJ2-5	CASSQRLVGQETQYF
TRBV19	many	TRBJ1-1	CASSPSLWTEAFF
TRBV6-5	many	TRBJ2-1	CASSSRTSSYNEQFF
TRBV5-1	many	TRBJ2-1	CASSLGQTHNEQFF
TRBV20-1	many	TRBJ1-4	CSATGHNEKLFF
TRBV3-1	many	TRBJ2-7	CASSPGGEQYF
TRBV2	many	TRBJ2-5	CASRRRSDSRETQYF
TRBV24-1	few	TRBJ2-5	CATSDATVWGETQYF
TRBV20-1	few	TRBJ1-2	CSARDNAQVLGYTF
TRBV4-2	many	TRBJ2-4	CASSPRDWGDQNTLYF
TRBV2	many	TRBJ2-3	CASSNRGTDTQYF
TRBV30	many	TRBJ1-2	CAWRTGLGRGGYTF
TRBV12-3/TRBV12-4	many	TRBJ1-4	CASNRGNEKLFF
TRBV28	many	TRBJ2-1	CASRPIRGGNNEQFF